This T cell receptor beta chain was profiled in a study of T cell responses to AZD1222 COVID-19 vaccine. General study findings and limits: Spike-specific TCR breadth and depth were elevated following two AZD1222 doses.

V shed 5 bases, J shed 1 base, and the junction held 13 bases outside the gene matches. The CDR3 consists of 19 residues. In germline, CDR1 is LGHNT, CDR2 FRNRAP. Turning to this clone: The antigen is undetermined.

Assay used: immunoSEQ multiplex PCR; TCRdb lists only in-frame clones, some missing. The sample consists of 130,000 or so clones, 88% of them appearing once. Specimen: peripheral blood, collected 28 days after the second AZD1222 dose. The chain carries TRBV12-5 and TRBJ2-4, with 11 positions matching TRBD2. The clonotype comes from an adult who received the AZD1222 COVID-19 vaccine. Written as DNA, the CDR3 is TGTGCTAGTGGTCGGGACACCCTAGCTAGCGGGGGGGCCAAAAACATTCAGTACTTC. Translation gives CASGRDTLASGGAKNIQYF. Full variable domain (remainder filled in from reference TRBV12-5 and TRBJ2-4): DARVTQTPRHKVTEMGQEVTMRCQPILGHNTVFWYRQTMMQGLELLAYFRNRAPLDDSGMPKDRFSAEMPDATLATLKIQPSEPRDSAVYFCASGRDTLASGGAKNIQYFGAGTRLSVL.